Shown below are 19 T cell receptor beta chains from a single sample sequenced in a study of CD8 T cells in Susac syndrome. RNA in amounts of about 0.45 to 1 ug was reverse transcribed with random hexamers. A single record per CDR3 protein comes from TCRdb applying MiXCR to the immunoSEQ multiplex PCR reads. The sample holds 80,000 to 90,000 distinct CDR3 sequences, 90% to 95% seen once. The sequencing input was CD8+ T cells from PBMCs. These receptors were collected from a human donor in good health.

The genes are TRBV5-6 and TRBJ2-7; 13 nucleotides agree with TRBD2. The V segment lost 5 bases and the J segment 1 base; nucleotides outside the gene matches: 6. The CDR3 is 16 residues long. Germline V gives CDR1 SGHDT, CDR2 YYEEEE. Here the CDR3 reads CASRSGLAGESYEQYF. The CDR3 coding sequence is TGTGCCAGCAGATCCGGACTAGCGGGGGAATCCTACGAGCAGTACTTC.

The rearrangement links TRBV27 to TRBJ2-2, with no clear D. The CDR3 is 13 amino acids. Germline V gives CDR1 MNHEY, CDR2 SMNVEV (reference sequence). V was clipped by 0 bases and J by 7 bases, with 6 bases between them. CDR3 DNA sequence: TGTGCCAGCAGTTTATCGCCTGTCGGGGAGCTGTTTTTT. It translates to CASSLSPVGELFF.

The J gene is TRBJ2-3, the V gene TRBV4-1; D gene unclear. Germline loops: CDR1 MGHRA, CDR2 YSYEKL. The CDR3 runs 15 residues. Trimming cost V 6 bases and J 0 bases, with 13 bases left between them. CDR3 protein: CASSSEFSSTDTQYF. The CDR3 DNA is TGCGCCAGCAGTTCAGAGTTTTCTAGCACAGATACGCAGTATTTT.

V and J are TRBV3-1 and TRBJ1-1; 7 bases match TRBD1. V trimming: 1 base; J trimming: 4 bases; junction bases outside the gene matches: 6. This CDR3 is built from 15 residues. Germline CDR1 and CDR2: LGHDT and YNNKEL (reference sequence). Here the CDR3 reads CASSQASTGVTEAFF. Written as DNA, the CDR3 is TGTGCCAGCAGCCAAGCGAGTACAGGGGTCACTGAAGCTTTCTTT.

V is TRBV29-1 and J is TRBJ1-6; possibly TRBD1 for D (5 bases). The V end was cut by 6 bases, the J end by 9 bases, with 15 bases between. The CDR3 length is 13 residues. The V gene's germline CDR1 is SQVTM and CDR2 ANQGSEA. The CDR3 loop reads CSVGEIGGSPLHF. DNA for the CDR3: TGCAGCGTCGGAGAAATCGGGGGTTCACCCCTCCACTTT.

The rearrangement links TRBV29-1 to TRBJ2-7; 7 nucleotides line up with TRBD1. Losses at the gene ends were 1 base for V and 3 bases for J; bases not matched to a gene: 9. The CDR3 sequence is 15 residues long. Germline-derived CDR1 and CDR2 are SQVTM and ANQGSEA. The CDR3 nucleotides read TGCAGCGTTGAAGGCGGTGACAGGGATTACTACGAGCAGTACTTC. As protein: CSVEGGDRDYYEQYF.

The chain links TRBV15 to TRBJ1-5, with D perhaps TRBD1 (6 bases). CDR1 is LNHNV and CDR2 is YYDKDF in the germline V gene (reference sequence). The CDR3 covers 15 residues. V lost 1 base and J lost 0, with 7 bases in between. CDR3 sequence (DNA): TGTGCCACCAGCAGAGGACAGGATAGCAATCAGCCCCAGCATTTT. It encodes CATSRGQDSNQPQHF.

This clonotype was observed once. V and J are TRBV19 and TRBJ2-7; D is ambiguous. Germline CDR1 LNHDA, CDR2 SQIVND (reference sequence). V shed 10 bases and J shed 3 bases, with 16 bases lying between them. The CDR3 has 13 residues. The CDR3 region has the DNA TGTGCCACCTTTGACCCCGGGCGCTACGAGCAGTACTTC. It yields the protein CATFDPGRYEQYF.

This clonotype is a singleton in its sample. The rearrangement links TRBV7-9 to TRBJ1-1; no reliable D call. The CDR3 runs to 12 residues. Germline values: CDR1 SEHNR, CDR2 FQNEAQ (reference sequence). V was cut by 1 base and J by 8 bases, with 8 bases left in between. Written as DNA, the CDR3 is TGTGCCAGCAGCTTAGTTGTCAACGAAGCTTTCTTT. It codes for CASSLVVNEAFF.

CDR3 coding DNA: TGCAGTGCTAGAGATCAGAGCGGGGAAAACATTCAGTACTTC. It encodes CSARDQSGENIQYF. This sequence joins TRBV20-1 and TRBJ2-4; 7 bases line up with TRBD2. From germline, CDR1 is DFQATT and CDR2 SNEGSKA (reference sequence). The CDR3 extends over 14 amino acids. The V gene end was trimmed by 0 bases and the J gene end by 5 bases; junction bases not matched to a gene: 4.

The V gene is TRBV29-1, the J gene TRBJ1-1; 7 nucleotides align to TRBD1. The CDR3 is 14 residues long. CDR1 is SQVTM, CDR2 ANQGSEA, per germline. Trimming took 5 bases from V and 7 from J; bases not matched to a gene: 13. CDR3 residues: CSVTDRSKIFEAFF. CDR3 DNA: TGCAGCGTTACGGACAGGTCGAAAATTTTTGAAGCTTTCTTT.

Here the CDR3 DNA reads TGTGCCAGCAGCCCGCTGGAAGGGTATATTGGAAATGAGCAGTTCTTC. This codes for CASSPLEGYIGNEQFF. The chain uses TRBV13 and TRBJ2-1, with unresolved D. Trimming cost V 5 bases and J 7 bases, with 21 bases left between them. Germline CDR1 reads PRHDT; CDR2 reads FYEKMQ (reference sequence). This CDR3 has 16 amino acids.

The chain employs TRBV30 and TRBJ2-1, with TRBD1 matching over 9 bases. The CDR3 covers 14 residues. V was clipped by 5 bases and J by 6 bases; unmatched bases: 8. Germline V CDR1 and CDR2: GTSNPN, SVGIG (reference sequence). CDR3 protein: CAWVGQGYSNEQFF. The CDR3 DNA is TGTGCCTGGGTGGGACAGGGATATTCCAATGAGCAGTTCTTC.

In its sample, this clonotype was seen once. This chain links TRBV5-6 with TRBJ1-3; D is unclear. The CDR3 has 12 residues. The V gene's germline CDR1 is SGHDT and CDR2 YYEEEE. Trimming removed 2 bases at V and 4 bases at J, with 4 bases between. The CDR3 sequence is CASSFQGNTIYF. The CDR3 nucleotides read TGTGCCAGCAGCTTCCAGGGAAACACCATATATTTT.

This rearrangement joins TRBV12-3 or TRBV12-4 to TRBJ2-7, with a possible D match to TRBD1 (5 bases). The CDR3 has 14 residues. Between the trimmed V and J ends, which lost 1 base and 5 bases, there was a span of 12 bases. CDR3 bases: TGTGCCAGCAGTTTAGGCAGGGCCTTGAACGAGCAGTACTTC. Translated: CASSLGRALNEQYF.

The V call is TRBV14, the J call TRBJ1-5; possibly TRBD1 for D (6 bases). Trimming pared 0 bases from V and 7 bases from J, leaving 13 bases between. The germline V gene encodes CDR1 SGHDN and CDR2 FVKESK. The CDR3 is 15 residues long. The CDR3 DNA follows: TGTGCCAGCAGCCAAGAGGGGGGCAGAAGCCAGCCCCAGCATTTT. Protein: CASSQEGGRSQPQHF.

The gene calls are TRBV4-1 and TRBJ2-7, with 9 bases matching TRBD2. The germline gives CDR1 MGHRA, CDR2 YSYEKL. The CDR3 covers 16 residues. V dropped 3 bases and J dropped 0; count of bases not matched to a gene: 6. The CDR3 is CASSQSLAGSSYEQYF. As DNA, the CDR3 is TGCGCCAGCAGCCAGTCGCTAGCGGGGAGCTCCTACGAGCAGTACTTC.

The chain combines TRBV3-1 with TRBJ2-7; 7 positions match TRBD2. Losses at the gene ends were 0 bases for V and 0 bases for J; bases not matched to a gene: 2. CDR3 size: 15 residues. Germline V gives CDR1 LGHDT, CDR2 YNNKEL (reference sequence). The CDR3, as DNA: TGTGCCAGCAGCCAAGAGCGGGGGATCTCCTACGAGCAGTACTTC. Its protein product is CASSQERGISYEQYF.

This chain uses TRBV7-2 with TRBJ2-7; 8 nucleotides match TRBD1. CDR3 length: 14 amino acids. After removal of 6 bases from V and 9 bases from J, the junction contained 13 bases not matched to a gene. Germline CDR1 and CDR2: SGHTA and FQGNSA. Here the CDR3 reads CASRVGRGRRGQYF. The CDR3 region has the DNA TGTGCCAGCAGGGTCGGCAGGGGGCGTCGCGGGCAGTACTTC.